The entry below gives a single T cell receptor (beta chain) sequence along with its context. The data originate from a study of shared T cell receptors in the human thymus. This table comes from immunoSEQ multiplex PCR, and its TCRdb copy is limited to in-frame clones, with some not included. The data contain hundreds of thousands of clones, roughly 90% of them seen just once; the ten biggest clones take up 0.0085% to 0.012%. The CDR3 is 14 amino acids. Trimming took off 5 bases at V and 8 bases at J, with 18 bases between the two ends. Germline CDR1 SGHNT, CDR2 YENEEA. This same sample was also taken into another study, of human thymus T cells.

The sample comprised thymocytes. The sequence was obtained from a boy under two years old with a congenital heart defect. The rearrangement uses TRBV11-3 and TRBJ1-1; a weak D match, TRBD1 (5 bases). The CDR3 sequence: CASSLYHRGREAFF. CDR3 in DNA: TGTGCCAGCAGCCTCTACCACCGGGGGAGGGAAGCTTTCTTT.